The 29 T cell receptor beta chains reported below all come from one sample, sequenced in a study of blood T cell repertoires in COVID-19. Assay used: immunoSEQ multiplex PCR; TCRdb lists only in-frame clones, some missing. The table lists a few hundred thousand clones, approximately 82% of them singletons. Input material: peripheral blood. The receptors stem from a man aged 50 to 59 with active or convalescent COVID-19.

J is TRBJ2-1 and V is TRBV5-5; TRBD2 matches at 7 bases. This CDR3 is built from 14 residues. From germline, CDR1 is SGHKS and CDR2 YYEKEE (reference sequence). Trimming took 1 base from V and 4 from J; bases not matched to a gene: 2. The CDR3 DNA is TGTGCCAGCAGCTTGTGGCGGGGGTACAATGAGCAGTTCTTC. It codes for CASSLWRGYNEQFF.

The J gene is TRBJ2-2, the V gene TRBV5-6; 16 bases are a match to TRBD2. Germline CDR1 SGHDT, CDR2 YYEEEE. The J segment lost 6 bases and the V segment lost 3 bases, leaving 5 bases of the junction unmatched. This CDR3 contains 17 residues. The CDR3 sequence is CASSSPGTSGGAGELFF. CDR3 in DNA: TGTGCCAGCAGCTCCCCCGGGACTAGCGGGGGGGCCGGGGAGCTGTTTTTT. Drawing the rest from reference TRBV5-6 and TRBJ2-2, the complete variable domain is DAGVTQSPTHLIKTRGQQVTLRCSPKSGHDTVSWYQQALGQGPQFIFQYYEEEERQRGNFPDRFSGHQFPNYSSELNVNALLLGDSALYLCASSSPGTSGGAGELFFGEGSRLTVL.

The chain combines TRBV3-1 (or the pseudogene TRBV3-2) with TRBJ1-5, with TRBD1 matching 7 bases. The CDR3 covers 15 residues. Looked up from germline, CDR1 is LGHDT and CDR2 is YNNKEL (reference sequence). Trimming at V came to 4 bases and at J to 6 bases, leaving 9 bases not matched to a gene. The CDR3 coding sequence is TGTGCCAGCAGCCCCTTAGGGGGCAAGAGTCAGCCCCAGCATTTT. It specifies CASSPLGGKSQPQHF.

The chain has TRBV7-6 and TRBJ1-2; no reliable D call. Germline values: CDR1 SGHVS, CDR2 FNYEAQ. V was trimmed by 3 bases and J by 8 bases, leaving 19 bases between them. The CDR3 extends over 15 amino acids. The CDR3 DNA reads TGTGCCAGCAGCTTCGGACCGCCGGGAACGGGGGGCTACACCTTC. This sequence encodes CASSFGPPGTGGYTF.

This chain's CDR3 is CASSLLQGRHGYTF. The CDR3 nucleotides read TGTGCCAGCAGCCTCCTACAGGGGAGGCATGGCTACACCTTC. The rearrangement joins TRBV6-2 or TRBV6-3 to TRBJ1-2; 7 nucleotides match TRBD1. The CDR3 consists of 14 residues. The V gene end was trimmed by 6 bases and the J gene end by 6 bases; junction bases not matched to a gene: 10. Germline-derived CDR1 and CDR2 are MNHEY and SVGEGT.

V gene TRBV5-1 combines with J gene TRBJ2-1; TRBD2 agrees at 12 bases. CDR1 is SGHRS, CDR2 YFSETQ, per germline. V gave up 4 bases and J gave up 4 bases; unmatched junction bases: 12. This CDR3 spans 18 amino acids. In nucleotides, the CDR3 is TGCGCCAGCAGCAACCGGGAGGGACTAGCGGGCCAGTACAATGAGCAGTTCTTC. It specifies CASSNREGLAGQYNEQFF.

The chain employs TRBV27 and TRBJ1-5; a weak D match, TRBD1 (6 bases). CDR1 is MNHEY and CDR2 is SMNVEV in the germline V gene (reference sequence). Trimming cost V 5 bases and J 6 bases, with 11 bases left between them. The CDR3 contains 13 residues. The DNA for the CDR3 is TGTGCCAGCAGTCCAAAGGGGGTTCAGCCCCAGCATTTT. This translates into CASSPKGVQPQHF.

Only one count was recorded for this clone. The chain recombines TRBV7-2 with TRBJ1-1, with TRBD1 identical over 8 bases. CDR1 SGHTA and CDR2 FQGNSA come from the germline V gene. J was trimmed by 5 bases and V by 1 base; bases with no gene match: 6. The CDR3 is 15 amino acids. CDR3 nucleotides: TGTGCCAGCAGCTTAGATTCAGGGGGCTATACTGAAGCTTTCTTT. Amino acid sequence: CASSLDSGGYTEAFF.

The rearrangement links TRBV18 to TRBJ1-4, with 8 positions matching TRBD1. The germline V gene encodes CDR1 KGHSH and CDR2 LQKENI. The CDR3 is made up of 14 amino acids. V lost 6 bases and J lost 11; bases outside the gene matches: 11. Here the CDR3 reads CASSPGQGRNKLFF. The CDR3, as DNA: TGTGCCAGCTCGCCCGGACAGGGTAGGAACAAACTGTTTTTT.

V and J are TRBV27 and TRBJ2-1; D remains ambiguous. This CDR3 has 14 residues. The V and J ends lost 0 bases and 6 bases respectively, with 9 bases between them. Germline V gene lookup returns CDR1 MNHEY and CDR2 SMNVEV (reference sequence). CDR3 nucleotides: TGTGCCAGCAGTTTATCTTACCGAGGCAATGAGCAGTTCTTC. Protein: CASSLSYRGNEQFF.

The V call is TRBV28, the J call TRBJ2-1, with unresolved D. The CDR3 spans 12 residues. Germline-derived CDR1 and CDR2 are MDHEN and SYDVKM. The ends were cut back, 5 bases at V and 9 bases at J, with 11 bases in the middle. For the CDR3, the DNA is TGTGCCAGCAGTCTGGGCCTCGTTGAGCAGTTCTTC. As protein: CASSLGLVEQFF.

This rearrangement joins TRBV7-3 to TRBJ2-1; D might be TRBD2 (6 bases). V was clipped by 5 bases and J by 5 bases, with 19 bases between them. Germline lookup yields CDR1 SGHTA and CDR2 FQGTGA. The CDR3 is 16 residues long. The CDR3 coding sequence is TGTGCCAGCAGCCTCCGCCCTGGGACTGCAGACAATGAGCAGTTCTTC. As protein: CASSLRPGTADNEQFF.

This chain links TRBV9 with TRBJ1-2, with 7 nucleotides matching TRBD1. This CDR3 region has 15 residues. After removal of 2 bases from V and 4 bases from J, the junction contained 8 bases not matched to a gene. Germline values: CDR1 SGDLS, CDR2 YYNGEE. The CDR3 bases are TGTGCCAGCAGCGTTGCGGGAAGGGGGCCCTATGGCTACACCTTC. This translates into CASSVAGRGPYGYTF.

The chain has TRBV5-4 and TRBJ2-5, with 8 nucleotides matching TRBD2. With V trimmed by 4 bases and J by 3 bases, 8 bases remained unmatched. CDR1 is SGHNT and CDR2 is YYREEE in the germline V gene (reference sequence). CDR3 size: 15 residues. CDR3 loop: CASSPRGGRKETQYF. For the CDR3, the DNA is TGTGCCAGCAGCCCCCGGGGCGGGAGGAAAGAGACCCAGTACTTC.

The rearrangement uses TRBV11-3 and TRBJ2-6, with D unclear. CDR3 length equals 13 residues. V lost 7 bases and J lost 1, with 5 bases in between. Germline V lookup: CDR1 SGHNT, CDR2 YENEEA. For the CDR3, the DNA is TGTGCCAGCAAGCAATCTGGGGCCAACGTCCTGACTTTC. This translates into CASKQSGANVLTF.

This chain connects TRBV6-6 to TRBJ1-5, with 7 bases aligning to TRBD1. The V segment lost 7 bases and the J segment 7 bases; nucleotides outside the gene matches: 10. The CDR3 covers 14 residues. Germline CDR1 and CDR2: MNHNY and SVGAGI (reference sequence). The CDR3 nucleotides are TGTGCCAGCACTCCCCGGGACAGTAAGCAGCCCCAGCATTTT. Protein sequence: CASTPRDSKQPQHF.

The chain employs TRBV9 and TRBJ2-3; perhaps TRBD2 as D (6 bases). Trimming shortened V by 3 bases and J by 3 bases, and 17 bases separated the two germline ends. This CDR3 region has 16 residues. The germline gives CDR1 SGDLS, CDR2 YYNGEE. The CDR3 DNA is TGTGCCAGCAGCGGAGGTGGCCACGGGGGAACAGATACGCAGTATTTT. Translation gives CASSGGGHGGTDTQYF.

This clone was seen a few times. This chain joins TRBV24-1 and TRBJ1-5; 7 bases agree with TRBD1. This CDR3 has 14 residues. CDR1 is KGHDR and CDR2 is SFDVKD in the germline V gene. Germline trimming cut 7 bases from V and 5 bases from J; bases unmatched to any gene: 7. The CDR3 is CATSEGQVYQPQHF. The CDR3, as DNA: TGTGCCACCAGCGAAGGACAGGTTTATCAGCCCCAGCATTTT.

Only one count was recorded for this clone. V is TRBV2 and J is TRBJ1-1, with 7 positions matching TRBD1. Germline CDR1 SNHLY, CDR2 FYNNEI. This CDR3 has 13 residues. V was pared by 9 bases and J by 5 bases, with 9 bases of the junction left unmatched. The CDR3 DNA reads TGTGCCAGTCGGGAGGGGGCGGGAACTGAAGCTTTCTTT. Its translation: CASREGAGTEAFF.

The chain has TRBV29-1 and TRBJ2-1, with D perhaps TRBD2 (5 bases). V was clipped by 4 bases and J by 6 bases, with 10 bases between them. Germline CDR1 is SQVTM and CDR2 is ANQGSEA. The CDR3 runs to 12 residues. CDR3 sequence (DNA): TGCAGCGTTGCGCGCGGGCTCAATGAGCAGTTCTTC. It is translated as CSVARGLNEQFF.

The chain couples TRBV24-1 to TRBJ2-1; D is perhaps TRBD2 (5 bases). The V gene lost 5 bases and the J gene lost 8 bases, with 21 bases spanning the gap. Germline V gene lookup returns CDR1 KGHDR and CDR2 SFDVKD. The CDR3 consists of 16 residues. The CDR3 reads CATSAGSTPSGHEQFF. Here the CDR3 DNA reads TGTGCCACCAGTGCGGGCTCGACCCCAAGCGGCCATGAGCAGTTCTTC.

This rearrangement joins TRBV9 to TRBJ2-5; the D gene is possibly TRBD1 (6 bases). This CDR3 is built from 15 residues. The germline V and J ends were trimmed by 4 bases and 4 bases, with 17 bases remaining between them. Germline assignment: CDR1 SGDLS and CDR2 YYNGEE. CDR3 amino acids: CASSLVGTRGETQYF. Here the CDR3 DNA reads TGTGCCAGCAGCCTAGTTGGGACCAGGGGAGAGACCCAGTACTTC. Full variable domain (outside the CDR3, taken from reference TRBV9 and TRBJ2-5): DSGVTQTPKHLITATGQRVTLRCSPRSGDLSVYWYQQSLDQGLQFLIQYYNGEERAKGNILERFSAQQFPDLHSELNLSSLELGDSALYFCASSLVGTRGETQYFGPGTRLLVL.

The chain's CDR3 is CASSPPLVRETQYF. In nucleotides, the CDR3 is TGTGCCAGCAGTCCCCCCTTAGTGCGGGAGACCCAGTACTTC. The chain links TRBV25-1 to TRBJ2-5; D is undetermined. The germline V gene encodes CDR1 MGHDK and CDR2 SYGVNS. V dropped 5 bases and J dropped 5 bases, with 15 bases sitting between them. The CDR3 sequence is 14 residues long.

This clone was counted only a few times. The chain recombines TRBV5-1 with TRBJ2-1; a weak D match, TRBD1 (6 bases). CDR3 length: 15 amino acids. Germline V gives CDR1 SGHRS, CDR2 YFSETQ. V was trimmed by 3 bases and J by 9 bases, leaving 19 bases between them. CDR3 DNA sequence: TGCGCCAGCAGCTCTTCCGGGACAATCGCGGGTGAGCAGTTCTTC. The encoded protein is CASSSSGTIAGEQFF.

This chain links TRBV28 with TRBJ2-1; 15 nucleotides align to TRBD2. CDR1 is MDHEN, CDR2 SYDVKM, per germline. J gave up 9 bases and V 3 bases, and 9 bases lay outside the gene matches. This CDR3 region has 17 residues. The CDR3 nucleotides are TGTGCCAGCAGTTTTGGACTAGCGGGGGGGCCGAAATCTGAGCAGTTCTTC. Protein product: CASSFGLAGGPKSEQFF.

This chain uses TRBV27 with TRBJ1-5, with 7 positions matching TRBD1. After removal of 3 bases from V and 3 bases from J, the junction contained 5 bases not matched to a gene. The CDR3 covers 15 residues. Per the germline V gene, CDR1 is MNHEY and CDR2 is SMNVEV (reference sequence). This CDR3 reads CASSFSGGPNQPQHF. The CDR3 nucleotides are TGTGCCAGCAGTTTCTCAGGGGGTCCCAATCAGCCCCAGCATTTT.

This clone came up once. CDR3 in DNA: TGCGCCAGCAGCTTGCCCAGCGGGAGTGAAGAGACCCAGTACTTC. Translated, it gives CASSLPSGSEETQYF. The chain joins TRBV5-1 to TRBJ2-5; 8 bases fit TRBD2. The CDR3 is 15 residues long. Germline V lookup: CDR1 SGHRS, CDR2 YFSETQ. V lost 1 base to trimming and J lost 3 bases; unmatched junction nucleotides: 5.

V gene TRBV3-1 (or the pseudogene TRBV3-2) combines with J gene TRBJ1-2; D is undetermined. The V end lost 3 bases, the J end lost 5 bases, and 7 bases lay between the germline ends. The CDR3 loop spans 12 amino acids. The germline CDR1 and CDR2 sequences are LGHDT and YNNKEL (reference sequence). The CDR3 nucleotides read TGTGCCAGCAGCCAGGTCGGGTATGGCTACACCTTC. Protein sequence: CASSQVGYGYTF.

The CDR3 nucleotides are TGTGCCATCAGTTCCGACCGGCGACAAGCCAAAAACATTCAGTACTTC. Protein: CAISSDRRQAKNIQYF. The gene calls are TRBV10-3 and TRBJ2-4; D uncertain. Trimming pared 5 bases from V and 0 bases from J, leaving 14 bases between. This CDR3 contains 16 residues. Germline-derived CDR1 and CDR2 are ENHRY and SYGVKD.